Shown below are 17 T cell receptor beta chains from a single sample sequenced in a study of shared clonotypes between healthy human individuals. Measured with immunoSEQ multiplex PCR; TCRdb has only the in-frame clones, and not every one. This sample carries more than 1,200,000 clones, around 98.5% of them seen once, and the ten largest clones take roughly 0.35%. The sequencing sample was made of naive CD4+ T cells sorted from blood. Subset of the sample: CD45RA+ positively selected. These receptors came from a young man in good health.

The gene calls are TRBV19 and TRBJ2-5, with D unresolved. The CDR3 has 11 amino acids. V was trimmed by 4 bases and J by 6 bases, leaving 6 bases between them. Germline V CDR1 and CDR2: LNHDA, SQIVND (reference sequence). The CDR3 DNA follows: TGTGCCAGTAGTAAGGAAAAGACCCAGTACTTC. Translating it yields CASSKEKTQYF.

This clone showed up just once. Other DNA sequences in this sample translate to the same CDR3. This rearrangement joins TRBV6-5 to TRBJ2-1; D not resolved. This CDR3 spans 12 amino acids. Germline V CDR1 and CDR2: MNHEY, SVGAGI. V lost 0 bases to trimming and J lost 9 bases, with 6 bases between them. The CDR3 region has the DNA TGTGCCAGCAGTTACTCAGGTGGTGAGCAGTTCTTC. The encoded protein is CASSYSGGEQFF.

The V gene is TRBV15, the J gene TRBJ1-5; TRBD1 matches at 9 bases. The CDR3 covers 20 residues. The germline V gene encodes CDR1 LNHNV and CDR2 YYDKDF (reference sequence). The J segment lost 6 bases and the V segment lost 0 bases, leaving 18 bases of the junction unmatched. The chain's CDR3 is CATSRDIGTGMTKNVQPQHF. In nucleotides, the CDR3 is TGTGCCACCAGCAGAGACATCGGGACAGGGATGACGAAGAATGTTCAGCCCCAGCATTTT.

This chain links TRBV5-1 with TRBJ1-1; 7 bases line up with TRBD1. Germline V gene data show CDR1 as SGHRS and CDR2 as YFSETQ. Trimming removed 4 bases from V and 3 bases from J; junction bases left unmatched: 9. The CDR3 totals 15 residues. DNA of the CDR3: TGCGCCAGCAGCGAGTATACCACAGGGGACACTGAAGCTTTCTTT. Residues: CASSEYTTGDTEAFF.

The gene calls are TRBV28 and TRBJ1-2, with 8 bases that match TRBD1. Germline CDR1 MDHEN, CDR2 SYDVKM. The CDR3 runs to 15 residues. V trimming: 10 bases; J trimming: 1 base; junction bases outside the gene matches: 11. The CDR3 DNA reads as TGTGCCATCAGCGAAGGACAGGGAGATAACTATGGCTACACCTTC. It yields the protein CAISEGQGDNYGYTF.

The V and J genes are TRBV5-6 and TRBJ1-2; D call uncertain. Germline CDR1 SGHDT, CDR2 YYEEEE. This CDR3 is 14 amino acids long. Trimming cost V 6 bases and J 0 bases, with 12 bases left between them. The CDR3 DNA is TGTGCCAGCAACCGTCGTGGGACTAACTATGGCTACACCTTC. It yields the protein CASNRRGTNYGYTF.

This chain uses TRBV21-1 with TRBJ2-7; the table names TRBD2, a call not compared with the DNA. TRBV21-1 is an annotated pseudogene. The CDR3 length is 15 residues. CDR3: CASLPLVRLSYEQYF. The CDR3 coding sequence is TGTGCCAGCCTCCCCCTAGTTAGATTATCCTACGAGCAGTACTTC.

The count of this clone is one. The chain couples TRBV29-1 to TRBJ2-2, with TRBD1 identical over 8 bases. Germline trimming cut 7 bases from V and 5 bases from J; bases unmatched to any gene: 6. There are 13 residues in the CDR3. Germline CDR1 SQVTM, CDR2 ANQGSEA. CDR3 region: CSARTGSTGELFF. CDR3 in DNA: TGCAGCGCCCGGACAGGGAGTACCGGGGAGCTGTTTTTT.

V and J are TRBV2 and TRBJ2-3; either TRBD1 or TRBD2 may supply D (5 bases each). CDR3 length equals 13 residues. V shed 10 bases and J shed 4 bases, with 15 bases lying between them. CDR1 and CDR2 (germline): SNHLY, FYNNEI. The CDR3 protein is CATQGPSPDTQYF. In DNA, the CDR3 is TGTGCCACCCAGGGACCAAGCCCAGATACGCAGTATTTT.

To note about this clone: The sample holds other DNA sequences that translate to the same CDR3. This chain connects TRBV19 to TRBJ2-3; D is unclear. The CDR3 contains 13 residues. The ends were cut back, 6 bases at V and 4 bases at J, with 11 bases in the middle. The germline V gene encodes CDR1 LNHDA and CDR2 SQIVND (reference sequence). CDR3 bases: TGTGCCAGTAGCATTGGTCGGGCAGATACGCAGTATTTT. It yields the protein CASSIGRADTQYF.

The chain is built from TRBV18 and TRBJ2-1; 8 bases map to TRBD2. The germline CDR1 and CDR2 sequences are KGHSH and LQKENI. This CDR3 comprises 16 residues. V dropped 3 bases and J dropped 7; count of bases not matched to a gene: 11. CDR3 sequence reads: CASSPSEKREWNEQFF. CDR3 nucleotide sequence: TGTGCCAGCTCACCTTCCGAGAAGCGGGAGTGGAATGAGCAGTTCTTC. Supplemented by reference TRBV18 and TRBJ2-1, the full variable domain reads NAGVMQNPRHLVRRRGQEARLRCSPMKGHSHVYWYRQLPEEGLKFMVYLQKENIIDESGMPKERFSAEFPKEGPSILRIQQVVRGDSAAYFCASSPSEKREWNEQFFGPGTRLTVL.

CDR3 in DNA: TGTGCCAGCAGCTTAGGGTCGGGGCTGAGTGCAGAGACCCAGTACTTC. Its translation: CASSLGSGLSAETQYF. The rearrangement uses TRBV7-3 and TRBJ2-5; the D gene could be TRBD1 or TRBD2 (5 bases each). Germline CDR1 SGHTA, CDR2 FQGTGA. Between the trimmed V and J ends, which lost 2 bases and 4 bases, there was a span of 17 bases. The CDR3 runs 16 residues.

The rearrangement joins TRBV18 to TRBJ1-2; D is unresolved. Trimming left V 4 bases short and J 1 base short, with 13 bases between. The CDR3 has 15 amino acids. Germline V gene lookup returns CDR1 KGHSH and CDR2 LQKENI. The CDR3 loop is CASSLRSGDNYGYTF. Written as DNA, the CDR3 is TGTGCCAGCTCACTTCGAAGCGGGGATAACTATGGCTACACCTTC.

Worth noting for this clone: This specimen includes other DNA sequences encoding the same CDR3. The chain uses TRBV28 and TRBJ2-2, with a possible D match to TRBD2 (5 bases). This CDR3 has 13 amino acids. The V end lost 3 bases, the J end lost 4 bases, and 6 bases lay between the germline ends. Germline CDR1 and CDR2: MDHEN and SYDVKM. The CDR3 nucleotides are TGTGCCAGCAGTTTTGGAGGCACCGGGGAGCTGTTTTTT. It encodes CASSFGGTGELFF.

The chain uses TRBV5-6 and TRBJ2-7; 11 nucleotides match TRBD2. The J segment lost 3 bases and the V segment lost 0 bases, leaving 2 bases of the junction unmatched. The germline V gene has CDR1 SGHDT and CDR2 YYEEEE. The CDR3 totals 15 residues. CDR3 DNA: TGTGCCAGCAGCTTGGGGACTAGCGGGCGCTACGAGCAGTACTTC. Translated: CASSLGTSGRYEQYF. Full variable domain (missing parts from reference TRBV5-6 and TRBJ2-7): DAGVTQSPTHLIKTRGQQVTLRCSPKSGHDTVSWYQQALGQGPQFIFQYYEEEERQRGNFPDRFSGHQFPNYSSELNVNALLLGDSALYLCASSLGTSGRYEQYFGPGTRLTVT.

The chain links TRBV6-1 to TRBJ1-5; 7 bases fit TRBD1. Germline V gene sequence: CDR1 MNHNS, CDR2 SASEGT. J lost 6 bases, V lost 7 bases, and 9 bases had no gene match. The CDR3 contains 14 residues. The CDR3 sequence is CASKGDRLTQPQHF. CDR3 sequence (DNA): TGTGCCAGCAAAGGGGACAGACTGACTCAGCCCCAGCATTTT.

The chain joins TRBV28 to TRBJ2-3; D is ambiguous. CDR3 length equals 11 residues. Germline V gene data show CDR1 as MDHEN and CDR2 as SYDVKM. V dropped 9 bases and J dropped 0 bases, with 4 bases sitting between them. DNA for the CDR3: TGTGCCAGGGGGAGCACAGATACGCAGTATTTT. The encoded protein is CARGSTDTQYF.